This T cell receptor (beta chain) derives from a study of cytomegalovirus exposure and HLA in healthy donors. Study-level points and caveats: Presence/absence results assume similar sequencing depth per donor, which may not hold. The study flagged around 160 TCR beta chains as cytomegalovirus-associated. Testing in vitro showed a few CMV-associated chains specific for CMV antigens.

This clone appeared a single time. The antigen is not known. A multiplex PCR was run with 60 Vbeta primers and 13 Jbeta primers. Sequencing used immunoSEQ multiplex PCR; TCRdb keeps in-frame clones, though not all of them. The repertoire holds 100,000 to 130,000 clones, with approximately 80% as singletons. The sample taken for sequencing was PBMCs. The TCR was taken from a male donor in good health and CMV-seronegative.

CDR3 residues: CASSDLQVYEQYF. In DNA, the CDR3 is TGTGCCAGCAGTGATTTACAGGTCTACGAGCAGTACTTC. V usage is TRBV2 and J usage is TRBJ2-7; perhaps TRBD1 as D (5 bases). Germline CDR1 reads SNHLY; CDR2 reads FYNNEI. V was shortened by 3 bases and J by 3 bases, with 9 bases between the two germline ends. This CDR3 contains 13 residues.